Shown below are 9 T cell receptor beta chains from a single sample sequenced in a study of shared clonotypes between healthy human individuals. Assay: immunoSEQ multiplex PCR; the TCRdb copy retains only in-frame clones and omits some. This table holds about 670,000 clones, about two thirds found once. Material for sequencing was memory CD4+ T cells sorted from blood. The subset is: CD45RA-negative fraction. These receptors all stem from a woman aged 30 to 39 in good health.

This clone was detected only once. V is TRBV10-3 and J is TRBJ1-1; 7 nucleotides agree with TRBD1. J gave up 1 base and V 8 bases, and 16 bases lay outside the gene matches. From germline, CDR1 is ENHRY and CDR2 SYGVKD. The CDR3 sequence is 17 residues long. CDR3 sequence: CAIAELSDRAANTEAFF. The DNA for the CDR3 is TGTGCCATCGCAGAACTTTCTGACAGGGCCGCGAACACTGAAGCTTTCTTT.

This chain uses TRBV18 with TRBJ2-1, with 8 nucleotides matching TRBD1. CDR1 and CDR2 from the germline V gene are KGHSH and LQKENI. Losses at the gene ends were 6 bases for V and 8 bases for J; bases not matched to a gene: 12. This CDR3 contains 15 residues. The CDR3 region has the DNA TGTGCCAGCTCGCCGGACAGGGTTGTTGTGGATGAGCAGTTCTTC. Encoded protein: CASSPDRVVVDEQFF. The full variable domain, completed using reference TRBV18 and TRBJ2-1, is NAGVMQNPRHLVRRRGQEARLRCSPMKGHSHVYWYRQLPEEGLKFMVYLQKENIIDESGMPKERFSAEFPKEGPSILRIQQVVRGDSAAYFCASSPDRVVVDEQFFGPGTRLTVL.

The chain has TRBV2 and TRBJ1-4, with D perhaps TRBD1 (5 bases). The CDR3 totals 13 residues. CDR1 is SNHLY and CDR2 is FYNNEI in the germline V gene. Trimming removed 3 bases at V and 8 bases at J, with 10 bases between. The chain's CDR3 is CASSDREEEKLFF. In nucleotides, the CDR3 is TGTGCCAGCAGTGACAGGGAGGAAGAAAAACTGTTTTTT.

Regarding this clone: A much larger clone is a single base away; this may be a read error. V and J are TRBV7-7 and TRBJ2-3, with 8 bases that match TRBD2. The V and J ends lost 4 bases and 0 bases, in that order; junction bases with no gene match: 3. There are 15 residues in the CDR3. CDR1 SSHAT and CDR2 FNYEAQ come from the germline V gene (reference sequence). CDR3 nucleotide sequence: TGTGCCAGCAGCTCGACTAGCGAGAGCACAGATACGCAGTATTTT. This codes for CASSSTSESTDTQYF. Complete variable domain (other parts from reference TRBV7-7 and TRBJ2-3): GAGVSQSPRYKVTKRGQDVTLRCDPISSHATLYWYQQALGQGPEFLTYFNYEAQPDKSGLPSDRFSAERPEGSISTLTIQRTEQRDSAMYRCASSSTSESTDTQYFGPGTRLTVL.

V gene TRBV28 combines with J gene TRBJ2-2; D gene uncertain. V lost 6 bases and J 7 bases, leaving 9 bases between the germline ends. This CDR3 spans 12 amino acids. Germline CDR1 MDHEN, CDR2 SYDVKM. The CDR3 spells CASSASRGELFF. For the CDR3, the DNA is TGTGCCAGCAGCGCGTCCCGCGGGGAGCTGTTTTTT.

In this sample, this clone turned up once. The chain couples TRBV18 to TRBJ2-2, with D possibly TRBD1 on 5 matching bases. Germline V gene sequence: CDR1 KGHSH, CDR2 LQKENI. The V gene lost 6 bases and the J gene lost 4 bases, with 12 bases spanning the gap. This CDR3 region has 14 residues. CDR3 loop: CASSHGQGTGELFF. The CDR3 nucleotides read TGTGCCAGCTCCCACGGGCAGGGCACCGGGGAGCTGTTTTTT.

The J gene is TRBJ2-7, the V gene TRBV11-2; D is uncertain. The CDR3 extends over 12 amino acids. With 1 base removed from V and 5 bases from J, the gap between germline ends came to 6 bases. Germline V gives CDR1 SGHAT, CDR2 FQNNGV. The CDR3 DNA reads TGTGCCAGCAGCTTAGGTAGGGACGAGCAGTACTTC. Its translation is CASSLGRDEQYF.

The CDR3 is CASSRRETNTGELFF. DNA for the CDR3: TGTGCCAGTAGTAGGCGGGAGACGAACACCGGGGAGCTGTTTTTT. V gene TRBV19 combines with J gene TRBJ2-2; the match to TRBD2 covers 7 bases. This CDR3 is 15 amino acids long. Looked up from germline, CDR1 is LNHDA and CDR2 is SQIVND (reference sequence). V gave up 4 bases and J gave up 0 bases; unmatched junction bases: 2.

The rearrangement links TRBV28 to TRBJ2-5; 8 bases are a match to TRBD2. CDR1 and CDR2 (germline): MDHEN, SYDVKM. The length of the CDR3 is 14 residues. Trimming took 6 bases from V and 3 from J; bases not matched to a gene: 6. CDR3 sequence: CASSVGGAKETQYF. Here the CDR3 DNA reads TGTGCCAGCAGCGTCGGGGGGGCCAAAGAGACCCAGTACTTC.